The 15 T cell receptor beta chains in this list originate from one sample, sequenced in a study of blood T cell repertoires in COVID-19 (TCRdb year 2020). Libraries came from the immunoSEQ multiplex PCR assay. TCRdb provides this immuneACCESS table in a form limited to in-frame rearrangements. Some clones are lacking; in checked studies, under half of them reflect an unresolved V gene, and why the rest are absent is not known. The sample has under 140,000 clones on record, less than 75% of them singletons. The ten largest account for under 10% of the sample. Sequencing used peripheral blood. These receptor sequences come from a woman aged 60-75 years with acute or convalescent COVID-19.

This chain connects TRBV4-1 to TRBJ2-1; 10 nucleotides line up with TRBD1. Trimming at V came to 4 bases and at J to 4 bases, leaving 4 bases not matched to a gene. The CDR3 runs to 15 residues. Germline values: CDR1 MGHRA, CDR2 YSYEKL. Here the CDR3 reads CASSLTGGSYNEQFF. The CDR3 nucleotides read TGCGCCAGCAGCCTGACAGGGGGCAGTTACAATGAGCAGTTCTTC.

V usage is TRBV3-1 (or the pseudogene TRBV3-2) and J usage is TRBJ1-5; D unclear. Per germline, CDR1 LGHDT and CDR2 YNNKEL (reference sequence). V was clipped by 6 bases and J by 1 base, with 13 bases between them. The CDR3 length is 15 residues. This chain's CDR3 is CASSPNAGSNQPQHF. CDR3 bases: TGTGCCAGCAGTCCAAATGCGGGGAGCAATCAGCCCCAGCATTTT.

The V call is TRBV6-5, the J call TRBJ1-6; TRBD1 might be the D (5 bases). Trimming removed 6 bases at V and 13 bases at J, with 19 bases between. The CDR3 runs 14 residues. The germline V gene encodes CDR1 MNHEY and CDR2 SVGAGI. The CDR3 nucleotides read TGTGCCAGCAGCCCAGGGATCCGGGTTGCCCCCCTCCACTTT. Its translation is CASSPGIRVAPLHF.

The chain joins TRBV6-4 to TRBJ1-3, with D hard to call. Trimming took off 8 bases at V and 0 bases at J, with 8 bases between the two ends. CDR1 is MRHNA, CDR2 SNTAGT, per germline. This CDR3 comprises 13 residues. The DNA of the CDR3 is TGTGCCAGCTATAGAGACTCTGGAAACACCATATATTTT. Protein sequence: CASYRDSGNTIYF.

The chain recombines TRBV28 with TRBJ2-2; a weak D match, TRBD1 (6 bases). The CDR3 has 15 amino acids. Looked up from germline, CDR1 is MDHEN and CDR2 is SYDVKM. Deletions cut 6 bases from V and 3 bases from J, with 14 bases between. As DNA, the CDR3 is TGTGCCAGCAGACGCGCCACAGGGTACACCGGGGAGCTGTTTTTT. As protein: CASRRATGYTGELFF. The whole variable domain, filled in from reference TRBV28 and TRBJ2-2, reads DVKVTQSSRYLVKRTGEKVFLECVQDMDHENMFWYRQDPGLGLRLIYFSYDVKMKEKGDIPEGYSVSREKKERFSLILESASTNQTSMYLCASRRATGYTGELFFGEGSRLTVL.

V is TRBV25-1 and J is TRBJ1-1, with D possibly TRBD1 on 5 matching bases. The length of the CDR3 is 13 residues. The V gene's germline CDR1 is MGHDK and CDR2 SYGVNS. V lost 6 bases to trimming and J lost 2 bases, with 10 bases between them. The CDR3 region has the DNA TGTGCCAGCAGGAAGACAGATAACACTGAAGCTTTCTTT. Translating it yields CASRKTDNTEAFF.

By share, this clone counts as medium-sized. The chain combines TRBV6-5 with TRBJ1-5; D gene unclear. The CDR3 contains 13 residues. Germline V CDR1 and CDR2: MNHEY, SVGAGI. Trimming took 8 bases from V and 0 from J, leaving 8 bases between them. CDR3 in DNA: TGTGCCAGCGGCATTTATAGCAATCAGCCCCAGCATTTT. Amino acid sequence: CASGIYSNQPQHF.

The chain recombines TRBV13 with TRBJ2-7, with a weak D call TRBD1 (6 bases). The V and J ends lost 5 bases and 4 bases respectively, with 18 bases between them. Germline CDR1 PRHDT, CDR2 FYEKMQ (reference sequence). CDR3 size: 15 residues. CDR3 DNA sequence: TGTGCCAGCAGCGCCCCCACACAGGGAGAGTACGAGCAGTACTTC. This sequence encodes CASSAPTQGEYEQYF.

This chain links TRBV4-2 with TRBJ2-1, with D possibly being TRBD2 (6 bases). The germline V gene encodes CDR1 LGHNA and CDR2 YNFKEQ. Trimming cost V 1 base and J 5 bases, with 15 bases left between them. CDR3 length: 16 amino acids. The CDR3 nucleotides are TGTGCCAGCAGCCAAGGTGGGACTCGAAACCACAATGAGCAGTTCTTC. Translation: CASSQGGTRNHNEQFF.

This clone was observed a few times. J is TRBJ1-5 and V is TRBV5-3, with D maybe TRBD1 (5 bases). TRBV5-3 is annotated as an ORF whose role is uncertain. Trimming removed 1 base at V and 0 bases at J, with 5 bases between. This CDR3 contains 14 residues. For the CDR3, the DNA is TGTGCCAGAAGCTTGAGGGGTAGCAATCAGCCCCAGCATTTT. As protein: CARSLRGSNQPQHF.

This clone has just a few counts. The chain links TRBV6-5 to TRBJ2-1, with D tentatively TRBD2 (7 bases). V was shortened by 2 bases and J by 1 base, with 12 bases between the two germline ends. From germline, CDR1 is MNHEY and CDR2 SVGAGI. The CDR3 is 16 amino acids. As DNA, the CDR3 is TGTGCCAGCAGTTACGAGGGGGGGCTTTCCTACAATGAGCAGTTCTTC. Translation gives CASSYEGGLSYNEQFF.

The chain combines TRBV5-5 with TRBJ1-6; D uncertain. There are 14 residues in the CDR3. CDR1 and CDR2 from the germline V gene are SGHKS and YYEKEE (reference sequence). The V end was cut by 4 bases, the J end by 8 bases, with 13 bases between. CDR3 in amino acids: CASSLGRLDSPLHF. The CDR3 DNA follows: TGTGCCAGCAGCCTGGGAAGGCTAGATTCACCCCTCCACTTT. Using reference TRBV5-5 and TRBJ1-6 for the parts outside the CDR3, the full variable domain is DAGVTQSPTHLIKTRGQQVTLRCSPISGHKSVSWYQQVLGQGPQFIFQYYEKEERGRGNFPDRFSARQFPNYSSELNVNALLLGDSALYLCASSLGRLDSPLHFGNGTRLTVT.

This chain joins TRBV19 and TRBJ1-2; D gene unclear. V lost 4 bases to trimming and J lost 3 bases, with 6 bases between them. CDR3 length: 12 amino acids. Germline CDR1 reads LNHDA; CDR2 reads SQIVND (reference sequence). In DNA form, the CDR3 reads TGTGCCAGTAGTACCAGCGACTATGGCTACACCTTC. Translation gives CASSTSDYGYTF.

The chain recombines TRBV7-9 with TRBJ2-7, with 7 bases matching TRBD1. Germline V gives CDR1 SEHNR, CDR2 FQNEAQ (reference sequence). The CDR3 runs 14 residues. Trimming took 5 bases from V and 3 from J; bases not matched to a gene: 7. Here the CDR3 DNA reads TGTGCCAGCAGCCTGGGGACAGAAGTCTACGAGCAGTACTTC. Protein: CASSLGTEVYEQYF. The whole variable domain, filled in from reference TRBV7-9 and TRBJ2-7, reads DTGVSQNPRHKITKRGQNVTFRCDPISEHNRLYWYRQTLGQGPEFLTYFQNEAQLEKSRLLSDRFSAERPKGSFSTLEIQRTEQGDSAMYLCASSLGTEVYEQYFGPGTRLTVT.

The V and J genes are TRBV5-4 and TRBJ2-3; TRBD2 matches at 12 bases. Trimming removed 4 bases from V and 8 bases from J; junction bases left unmatched: 8. Germline V gene sequence: CDR1 SGHNT, CDR2 YYREEE (reference sequence). The CDR3 covers 15 residues. As DNA, the CDR3 is TGTGCCAGCAGCAAGACTAGCGGGGGTTTACTTACGCAGTATTTT. Translating it yields CASSKTSGGLLTQYF.